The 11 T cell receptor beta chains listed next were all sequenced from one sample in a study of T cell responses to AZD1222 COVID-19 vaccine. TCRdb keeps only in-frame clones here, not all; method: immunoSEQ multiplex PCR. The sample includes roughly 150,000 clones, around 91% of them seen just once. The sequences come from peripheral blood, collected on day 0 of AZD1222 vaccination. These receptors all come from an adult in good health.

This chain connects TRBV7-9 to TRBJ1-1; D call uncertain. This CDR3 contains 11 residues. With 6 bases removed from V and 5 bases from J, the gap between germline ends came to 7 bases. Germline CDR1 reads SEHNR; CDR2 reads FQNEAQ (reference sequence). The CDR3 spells CASRVETEAFF. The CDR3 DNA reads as TGTGCCAGCAGAGTCGAGACTGAAGCTTTCTTT.

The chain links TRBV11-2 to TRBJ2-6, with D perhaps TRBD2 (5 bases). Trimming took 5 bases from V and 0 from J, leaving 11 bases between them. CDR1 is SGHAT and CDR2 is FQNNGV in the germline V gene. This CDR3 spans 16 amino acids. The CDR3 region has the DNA TGTGCCAGCAGCACTGCCCGGGACTCTGGGGCCAACGTCCTGACTTTC. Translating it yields CASSTARDSGANVLTF. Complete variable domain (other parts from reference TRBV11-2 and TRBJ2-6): EAGVAQSPRYKIIEKRQSVAFWCNPISGHATLYWYQQILGQGPKLLIQFQNNGVVDDSQLPKDRFSAERLKGVDSTLKIQPAKLEDSAVYLCASSTARDSGANVLTFGAGSRLTVL.

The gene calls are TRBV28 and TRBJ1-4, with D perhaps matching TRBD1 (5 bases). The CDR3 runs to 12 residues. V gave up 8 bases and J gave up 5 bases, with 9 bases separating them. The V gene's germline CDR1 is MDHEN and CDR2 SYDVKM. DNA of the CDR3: TGTGCCAGCTGGGACGGCAATGAAAAACTGTTTTTT. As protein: CASWDGNEKLFF.

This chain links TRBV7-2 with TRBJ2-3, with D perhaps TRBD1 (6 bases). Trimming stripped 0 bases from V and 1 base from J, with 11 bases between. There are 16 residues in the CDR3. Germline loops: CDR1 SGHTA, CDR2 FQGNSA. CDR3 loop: CASSLAGRGGTDTQYF. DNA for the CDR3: TGTGCCAGCAGCTTAGCAGGCAGGGGAGGCACAGATACGCAGTATTTT.

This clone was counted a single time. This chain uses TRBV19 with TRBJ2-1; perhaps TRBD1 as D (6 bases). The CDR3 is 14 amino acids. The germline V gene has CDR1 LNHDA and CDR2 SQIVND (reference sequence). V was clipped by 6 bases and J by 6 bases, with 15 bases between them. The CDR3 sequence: CASSRRGRINEQFF. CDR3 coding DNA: TGTGCCAGTAGCCGCAGGGGCCGAATCAATGAGCAGTTCTTC.

The CDR3: CASTPAGLENTEAFF. In DNA, the CDR3 is TGTGCCAGCACCCCCGCTGGGCTGGAGAACACTGAAGCTTTCTTT. The V gene is TRBV2, the J gene TRBJ1-1, with D uncertain. Germline CDR1 reads SNHLY; CDR2 reads FYNNEI. Trimming cost V 7 bases and J 1 base, with 16 bases left between them. CDR3 length equals 15 residues.

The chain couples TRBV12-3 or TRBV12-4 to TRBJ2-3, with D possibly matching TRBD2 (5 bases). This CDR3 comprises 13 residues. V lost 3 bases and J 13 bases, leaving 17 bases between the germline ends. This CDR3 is CASSFERSPKEYF. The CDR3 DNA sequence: TGTGCCAGCAGTTTTGAGCGGAGCCCGAAAGAGTATTTT.

The CDR3 protein is CASSSKPGLVDNEQFF. CDR3 nucleotide sequence: TGTGCCAGCAGTTCAAAGCCGGGACTAGTTGACAATGAGCAGTTCTTC. The J gene is TRBJ2-1, the V gene TRBV7-2; TRBD2 agrees at 8 bases. This CDR3 comprises 16 residues. V dropped 6 bases and J dropped 5; count of bases not matched to a gene: 12. Germline CDR1 reads SGHTA; CDR2 reads FQGNSA.

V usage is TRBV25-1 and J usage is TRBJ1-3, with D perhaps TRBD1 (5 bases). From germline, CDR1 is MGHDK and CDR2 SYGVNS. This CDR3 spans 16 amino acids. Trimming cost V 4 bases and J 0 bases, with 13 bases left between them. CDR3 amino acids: CASSGGDPTSGNTIYF. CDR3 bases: TGTGCCAGCAGTGGTGGGGACCCTACCTCTGGAAACACCATATATTTT.

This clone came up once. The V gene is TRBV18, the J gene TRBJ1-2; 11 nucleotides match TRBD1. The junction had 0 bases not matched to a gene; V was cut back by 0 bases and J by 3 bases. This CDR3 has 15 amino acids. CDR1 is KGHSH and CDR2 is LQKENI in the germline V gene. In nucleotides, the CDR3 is TGTGCCAGCTCACCACCGGGACAGGGGGACTATGGCTACACCTTC. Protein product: CASSPPGQGDYGYTF.

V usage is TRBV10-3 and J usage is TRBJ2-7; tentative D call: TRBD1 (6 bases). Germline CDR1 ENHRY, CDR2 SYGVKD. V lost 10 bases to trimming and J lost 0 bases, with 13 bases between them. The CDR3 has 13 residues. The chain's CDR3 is CATEPDSSYEQYF. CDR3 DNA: TGTGCCACCGAGCCGGACAGCTCCTACGAGCAGTACTTC.